These 5 T cell receptor beta chains came from one sample sequenced in a study of neurological immune-mediated disorders. TCRdb analysed the 5' RACE reads with MiXCR anew, one entry per CDR3 protein. The sample contains about 40,000 distinct CDR3 sequences, about 14% of which appear only once. The sequencing sample was made of PBMCs. All receptors derive from a woman aged 45-59 years with HTLV-1-associated myelopathy (HAM/TSP).

This clonotype has a count of ten or more. The V gene is TRBV7-8, the J gene TRBJ2-7; D is possibly TRBD1 (5 bases). The CDR3 length is 15 residues. Germline V gene lookup returns CDR1 SGHVS and CDR2 FQNEAQ. The V and J ends lost 5 bases and 4 bases respectively, with 18 bases between them. Written as DNA, the CDR3 is TGTGCCAGCAGCCTACTTGACAGTCTAGGATACGAGCAGTACTTC. Amino acid sequence: CASSLLDSLGYEQYF.

This clonotype was observed at least ten times. The chain uses TRBV12-3 or TRBV12-4 and TRBJ1-1; TRBD1 matches at 7 bases. J gave up 0 bases and V 5 bases, and 12 bases lay outside the gene matches. The CDR3 covers 17 residues. This chain's CDR3 is CASSVTWTGRMNTEAFF. For the CDR3, the DNA is TGTGCCAGCAGTGTGACTTGGACAGGTAGGATGAACACTGAAGCTTTCTTT.

This clonotype was observed many times. This chain joins TRBV6-2 or TRBV6-3 and TRBJ1-5; 8 nucleotides line up with TRBD1. Trimming removed 6 bases from V and 6 bases from J; junction bases left unmatched: 13. This CDR3 has 16 residues. Germline CDR1 is MNHEY and CDR2 is SVGEGT. Here the CDR3 reads CASSRRQGRDGQPQHF. CDR3 in DNA: TGTGCCAGCAGCCGCCGACAGGGGCGAGACGGTCAGCCCCAGCATTTT.

The chain combines TRBV4-3 with TRBJ2-3; no reliable D call. CDR1 LGHNA and CDR2 YSLEER come from the germline V gene. The length of the CDR3 is 13 residues. V gave up 4 bases and J gave up 4 bases, with 9 bases separating them. CDR3 protein: CASSPIVADTQYF. CDR3 sequence (DNA): TGCGCCAGCAGCCCTATAGTGGCAGATACGCAGTATTTT.

The chain carries TRBV10-3 and TRBJ2-5; D possibly corresponds to TRBD2 (6 bases). CDR1 and CDR2 from the germline V gene are ENHRY and SYGVKD. The CDR3 loop spans 15 amino acids. V lost 3 bases and J 4 bases, leaving 15 bases between the germline ends. CDR3 in DNA: TGTGCCATCAGTGATTTGGGGGTTAGCGGAGAGACCCAGTACTTC. Translation: CAISDLGVSGETQYF.